This T cell receptor beta chain was observed in a study of cytomegalovirus exposure and HLA in healthy donors (dated by TCRdb to 2016 to 2017). For the study in its entirety: In an earlier analysis of 587 of the donors, less than 350 Gb of sequence data and approximately 120 million unique TCR beta sequences from roughly 180 million T cells were reported. An earlier analysis of approximately 500 of the donors applied high-throughput TCR beta sequencing to assess whether each TCR beta V gene segment acted as functional or pseudogenic. The aim of the study was to test whether cataloging public T cell receptors could identify signatures of past pathogen exposure. A later genetic analysis took genome-wide SNP genotypes for 398 of the 666 donors and used that subset as a discovery cohort. The number of donors typed differed by locus, with about 629-640 for A, B, C, DRB1 and DQB1, roughly 520 for DQA1, approximately 570 for DPA1, and about 450 for DPB1. Donor age, sex, ethnicity and CMV serostatus were compiled alongside the repertoire data. To predict cytomegalovirus infection status, the study brought together high-throughput TCR immunosequencing, statistical association of individual TCRs with disease status, and machine learning. Across approximately 400 genotyped donors of the cohort, an average of 235,054 unique TCR beta nucleotide sequences per donor were sequenced, and approximately 17% of those sequences were non-productive. Approximately 310 gigabases of sequencing data and approximately 84 million unique TCR sequences were included in an early release covering around 600 HLA-typed donors. Several DR-DQ haplotypes were handled as single units for association and clustering because linkage in the cohort was strong. Of the approximately 400 genotyped donors, 65% to 90% fell in the genetic ancestry cluster associated with self-reported Caucasian donors. In the later analysis, no new phenotypic data were used to find candidate immune exposures; instead, reliance was placed on TCR beta sequences and their occurrence across donors. All discovery cohort repertoires had been generated on a single sequencing platform. Using immunosequencing, the study profiled T cell repertoires from fewer than 700 subjects and related those repertoires to cytomegalovirus serostatus. In a later analysis, previously published TCR beta repertoires from about 640 donors were re-analyzed and high-resolution HLA genotyping was added so that TCR occurrence patterns could be studied. HLA typing included class I and class II loci at four-digit resolution. A separate validation cohort of 100 to 150 different subjects was used in addition to the roughly 670-subject first cohort.

The CDR3 has 18 amino acids, counting the end cysteine and phenylalanine. Here the CDR3 DNA is all that survives: 54 bases in frame from base 1. V loses 4 bases at its end and J loses 4 bases; junction bases beyond the gene matches: 10. The germline V gene (reference sequence) sets CDR1 to SGHNT and CDR2 to YYREEE. Results and caveats for the whole study, not just this receptor: Strong co-occurrence of HLA alleles, especially DR and DQ, made assigning TCR associations to individual alleles difficult. Because counts were too low, about 17 rarely observed V segments, including chromosome 9 orphons, were excluded from the earlier analysis of a few hundred of the donors. Compared with the roughly 600-donor mean, donors in an Asian-associated ancestry cluster had fewer N-insertions in productive TCRs, according to a later genetic analysis. This cohort had only TCR beta chains sequenced, and the lack of alpha or paired-chain data limited which features could be detected. Linkage disequilibrium might explain the correlated functional status among segregating V segments, but an unknown experimental factor could not be ruled out. The study gave a list of 150 to 200 TCR beta chains associated with cytomegalovirus. In an earlier analysis of about 540 of the donors, most TCR beta V segments were observed in productive rearrangements about 90% or about 30% of the time, broadly matching IMGT annotations. At a false discovery rate of 0.05, a later analysis linked under 20,000 TCR beta sequences to specific HLA alleles. Most TCR sequences were observed very rarely across donors, whereas some public TCRs were present in many individuals. Compared with equally common non-associated chains, HLA-associated TCR beta chains in a later analysis were more clonally expanded and had lower generation probabilities. Because some donors lacked HLA typing at each locus, the association tests relied only on the typed subset. A later analysis reported that several top co-occurrence clusters appeared linked to parvovirus B19, influenza, CMV and Epstein-Barr virus. A further reported finding was that TCR beta sequences accurately predicted the HLA-A and HLA-B alleles for most subjects in the first cohort. Some IMGT-functional V segments, including TRBV6-2 and TRBV6-3, could not be distinguished by the 87-base-pair reads and were therefore excluded. The classifier was reported to diagnose cytomegalovirus status with high specificity and sensitivity in both the original and validation cohorts. In vitro tests confirmed that a few of the cytomegalovirus-associated TCR beta chains recognize cytomegalovirus antigens. According to the authors, the approach could potentially be generalized to other disease states and immunological phenotypes. A cluster of highly shared sequence variants was judged likely to represent a technical artifact of the sequencing pipeline. CMV serostatus was the only immune exposure information available for the cohort. V-gene and J-gene trimming of TCR beta chains was associated with a missense DCLRE1C variant in a later genetic analysis, and the association was replicated in an independent cohort. Most CMV-associated TCR beta chains appeared to be HLA-restricted in a later analysis, and the HLA associations seemed to be driven largely by CMV exposure. The presence/absence analyses assumed that sequencing depth was roughly uniform across donors, and that assumption may not be true. A later analysis found that TCR association rates varied across HLA loci, with DRB1 alleles showing the most associated TCRs and HLA-C alleles the fewest.

Receptor amplification or capture employed the immunoSEQ multiplex PCR assay. A mixture of 60 forward primers for TCR Vbeta segments and 13 reverse primers for TCR Jbeta segments was used in the multiplex PCR. A multiplex PCR assay on genomic DNA amplified the CDR3 region of rearranged TCR beta genes. The amplified TCR beta libraries were sequenced on the Illumina HiSeq System as 87-base-pair reads. Turning to the authors' computational methods: A later analysis tallied approximately 87 million unique TCR beta chains across the roughly 610 repertoires, and roughly 11 million of those chains were shared by two or more donors. A nearest-neighbor algorithm error-corrected the raw reads and collapsed the reads into unique sequences, merging closely related sequences to remove PCR and sequencing errors. Alignment of CDR3 sequences to IMGT reference sequences was used to assign V, D and J gene segments. Each retained sequence needed at least a six-nucleotide match to both a V gene segment and a J gene segment. A rearrangement was called productive if the CDR3 had no stop codons and remained in frame with V and J, and every other rearrangement was called non-productive. Following IMGT convention, CDR3 was defined as the stretch from the second conserved V-encoded cysteine up to the conserved J-encoded phenylalanine. In an earlier analysis of roughly 610 of the donors, sequences lacking an unambiguous match to a single V gene segment were excluded. In an earlier analysis of approximately 560 of the donors, a V segment was called functional when productive rearrangements were above 56.7%, and segregating when the standard deviation between donors exceeded 5%. A statistical classification framework was built for diagnosing cytomegalovirus status from the catalog of TCR beta chain sequences. V and J gene assignment, in a later analysis, came from comparing TCR nucleotide sequences with IMGT/GENE-DB human TR gene sequences. Using the TCRdist pipeline, a later analysis assigned CDR3 sequences along with most-parsimonious VDJ recombination scenarios. A later analysis defined each TCR beta chain by its CDR3 amino acid sequence plus V-gene family, and excluded reads lacking a unique V-gene family. As a way to deal with suspected cross-contamination and a sequencing artifact, a later analysis dropped hundreds of nucleotide sequences that were highly shared and had low generation probability. A later analysis calculated a clonal expansion index for each public chain from normalized within-repertoire ranks of inferred template counts. In a later analysis, generation probabilities were computed using a VDJ recombination model fitted to out-of-frame rearrangements, and the results were checked against IGoR. Hypergeometric tests were used in a later analysis to score TCR-TCR, TCR-HLA and TCR-CMV co-occurrence, with a repertoire-size bias correction applied to the TCR pairs. A later analysis estimated false discovery rates by permuting HLA or CMV assignments 20 times. In a later analysis, co-occurring TCRs were grouped using DBSCAN, and TCRdist sequence similarity was added for clustering within HLA-allele-positive subsets. Repertoires with fewer than 30,000 or more than 120,000 public chains, plus five repertoires with anomalous nucleotide sharing, were excluded from co-occurrence clustering. Held by TCRdb, this immuneACCESS table contains in-frame sequences only and omits some clones. Under half of the omission traces to an unresolved V gene where checked; the cause of the rest is unknown. V and J calls and clone size come straight from that table; D and trimming were deduced from the DNA. A total of about 120,000 clones appear in this sample, about 78% of them only once. The top ten clonotypes cover 1.2% of the sample.

The cohort comprised hundreds of healthy bone marrow donors. All cohort members were sampled while nominally healthy, although unrecorded immune exposures were likely present. The donor tested CMV seronegative and was one of the 352 seronegative cohort members. Each donor provided a peripheral blood sample, and peripheral blood mononuclear cells were used for TCR beta sequencing. Genomic DNA extraction from the blood cell samples was performed with the Qiagen DNeasy Blood Extraction Kit. For this clone: Its binding antigen is unknown. Per-base qualities were not stored, and no clone one base away is much larger.

The sequence was obtained from a female donor in good health and CMV-seronegative. Sequencing was done on a sample of PBMCs. Recombination connected TRBV5-4 to TRBJ2-2, with 13 middle bases fitting TRBD2. At the DNA level, the sequence is TGTGCCAGCAGCCCACTAGCGGGGGGGGCCCGAGGCACCGGGGAGCTGTTTTTT. This sequence encodes CASSPLAGGARGTGELFF.